The rows below give T cell receptor beta chains drawn from one sample of a study of T cells in Graves' hyperthyroidism and ophthalmopathy. In TCRdb, the multiplex PCR reads were re-called with MiXCR into one record per CDR3 protein. The sample yields 250,000 to 300,000 distinct CDR3 sequences, roughly 19% seen once. Specimen: blood. The receptors come from a man in his forties or fifties with Graves' ophthalmopathy. The CDR3 runs from the conserved cysteine through the conserved F or W. Clone size is not always given. Where it is, it says once, few, many or a class for expanded clones.

clone size	V gene	J gene	CDR3 protein
many	TRBV20-1	TRBJ2-1	CSARGSGRGSYNEQFF
few	TRBV24-1	TRBJ2-1	CATSDPGQYNEQFF
-	TRBV24-1	TRBJ1-1	CATSDPGHQNTEAFF
few	TRBV7-2	TRBJ2-1	CASRSRLAGKHNEQFF
few	TRBV5-1	TRBJ1-6	CASSYVQGRHSPLHF
many	TRBV6-1	TRBJ1-2	CASSEASTDYYGYTF
-	TRBV18	TRBJ2-3	CASSPRDDSTDTQYF
-	TRBV7-3	TRBJ1-1	CASSSDKNTEAFF
-	TRBV7-3	TRBJ2-5	CASSLVLVKGETQYF
many	TRBV14	TRBJ1-4	CASSQDGRIGEKLFF
-	TRBV7-3	TRBJ2-1	CASSSEREVSRNEQFF
-	TRBV19	TRBJ1-3	CASGQYSGNTIYF
many	TRBV15	TRBJ2-5	CATSRDQETQYF
many	TRBV7-2	TRBJ2-1	CASSLGAGGEQFF
many	TRBV6-1	TRBJ2-1	CASLVFSSVSSYNEQFF
many	TRBV5-1	TRBJ1-6	CASSPGGANSPLHF
-	TRBV19	TRBJ1-1	CASLQGIYGTEAFF
many	TRBV5-1	TRBJ2-3	CASSLTTSTDTQYF
many	TRBV20-1	TRBJ2-7	CSARRESSYEQYF
few	TRBV10-2	TRBJ2-7	CASSEPGASGRAGYEQYF
many	TRBV19	TRBJ2-1	CASRSGSSYNEQFF
many	TRBV28	TRBJ2-7	CASSPGQGTYEQYF
many	TRBV6-1	TRBJ2-3	CASSWTGQTDTQYF
many	TRBV28	TRBJ1-1	CASSLIPVNTEAFF
many	TRBV7-2	TRBJ2-1	CASSLVGVGEQFF
-	TRBV5-4	TRBJ2-2	CASSPVDRDRELFF
-	TRBV6-2/TRBV6-3	TRBJ1-5	CASSYSSGPGQPQHF
-	TRBV29-1	TRBJ1-2	CSVDAPGGYTF
many	TRBV27	TRBJ2-5	CASSSRTSGSSNREYF
once	TRBV11-2	TRBJ2-7	CASSFPGNGRINEQYF
-	TRBV10-1	TRBJ2-3	CASSDPPKDTQYF
few	TRBV28	TRBJ1-2	CASSSVGPPYGYTF
-	TRBV18	TRBJ2-3	CASSPRGSEDTQYF
-	TRBV7-6	TRBJ2-3	CASSSRRTDTQYF
few	TRBV11-2	TRBJ2-7	CASKSSGRGYEQYF
-	TRBV27	TRBJ2-1	CASSLSSGWERGENEQFF
many	TRBV30	TRBJ1-1	CAWSEAQDTEAFF
-	TRBV24-1	TRBJ2-3	CATSDLQLASTDTQYF
-	TRBV5-4	TRBJ2-6	CASSGTGLGANVLTF
few	TRBV6-4	TRBJ2-1	CASIPGQGSGLAAYNEQFF
-	TRBV13	TRBJ1-6	CASSSRHRGEHSPLHF
few	TRBV9	TRBJ2-2	CASTRGGAQNTGELFF
few	TRBV3-1	TRBJ2-5	CAVTRLGIGQETQYF
few	TRBV5-5	TRBJ2-1	CASRSGLAGGPGEQFF
-	TRBV6-5	TRBJ1-1	CASSYSRPAHTEAFF
-	TRBV6-6	TRBJ2-3	CASSYPGQAGIDTQYF
-	TRBV29-1	TRBJ2-3	CSVEPTSKSSTDTQYF
few	TRBV3-1	TRBJ2-4	CASSQGAKNIQYF
-	TRBV5-1	TRBJ2-2	CASSSVSGEPFF
-	TRBV28	TRBJ2-1	CASRRGGSGKGGEQFF
many	TRBV6-1	TRBJ2-1	CASTSGRATAYYNEQFF
-	TRBV5-1	TRBJ2-4	CASSSALAGGDIQYF
-	TRBV6-5	TRBJ2-1	CASSSRSGTSYNEQFF
-	TRBV7-2	TRBJ2-1	CASSLVRDRVNEQFF
many	TRBV5-1	TRBJ2-7	CASSLAIGYEQYF